The next 14 T cell receptor beta chains were all read from a single sample in a study of T cell responses to AZD1222 COVID-19 vaccine. Sequenced by immunoSEQ multiplex PCR; TCRdb stores in-frame clones only, minus some. Of some 110,000 clones listed, approximately 84% are singletons. The input for sequencing was peripheral blood, taken on day 0 of AZD1222 vaccination. The receptors derive from an adult in good health.

The chain uses TRBV5-1 and TRBJ2-3; 10 nucleotides line up with TRBD1. The CDR3 runs to 15 residues. J lost 4 bases, V lost 2 bases, and 4 bases had no gene match. CDR1 is SGHRS, CDR2 YFSETQ, per germline. CDR3 amino acids: CASSFRDRGADTQYF. CDR3 sequence (DNA): TGCGCCAGCAGCTTTCGGGACAGGGGCGCAGATACGCAGTATTTT.

The rearrangement joins TRBV2 to TRBJ2-3; a weak D match, TRBD2 (6 bases). The V and J ends lost 6 bases and 0 bases respectively, with 13 bases between them. This CDR3 spans 15 amino acids. Germline assignment: CDR1 SNHLY and CDR2 FYNNEI. The chain's CDR3 is CASSGTLTSTDTQYF. In DNA form, the CDR3 reads TGTGCCAGCAGCGGGACTTTAACTAGCACAGATACGCAGTATTTT.

V gene TRBV18 combines with J gene TRBJ2-2, with TRBD1 matching over 9 bases. After removal of 4 bases from V and 1 base from J, the junction contained 10 bases not matched to a gene. The CDR3 is 18 residues long. The germline V gene encodes CDR1 KGHSH and CDR2 LQKENI. The CDR3 DNA sequence: TGTGCCAGCTCACAGAATCAACAGGGGGCATTGAACACCGGGGAGCTGTTTTTT. Translated: CASSQNQQGALNTGELFF.

This sequence joins TRBV19 and TRBJ1-5, with a possible D match to TRBD1 (5 bases). The CDR3 totals 16 residues. Trimming shortened V by 1 base and J by 4 bases, and 14 bases separated the two germline ends. Per the germline V gene, CDR1 is LNHDA and CDR2 is SQIVND (reference sequence). The CDR3 region is CASSIGVWTTNQPQHF. For the CDR3, the DNA is TGTGCCAGTAGTATAGGGGTCTGGACAACTAATCAGCCCCAGCATTTT.

The count of this clone is one. The chain has TRBV19 and TRBJ2-7; no clear D. V lost 4 bases to trimming and J lost 3 bases, with 13 bases between them. The CDR3 spans 14 residues. The germline gives CDR1 LNHDA, CDR2 SQIVND (reference sequence). The CDR3 DNA reads TGTGCCAGTAGTACCGCCGACACCTTCTACGAGCAGTACTTC. This encodes CASSTADTFYEQYF.

The chain couples TRBV11-2 to TRBJ2-3; TRBD2 agrees at 15 bases. J was trimmed by 5 bases and V by 0 bases; bases with no gene match: 0. The CDR3 contains 16 residues. The germline CDR1 and CDR2 sequences are SGHAT and FQNNGV. CDR3 sequence: CASSLEGLAGGDTQYF. CDR3 sequence (DNA): TGTGCCAGCAGCTTAGAGGGACTAGCGGGAGGAGATACGCAGTATTTT.

This clone has only a few counts. The chain employs TRBV2 and TRBJ1-5, with unresolved D. CDR1 and CDR2 from the germline V gene are SNHLY and FYNNEI. The CDR3 totals 13 residues. V lost 5 bases, J lost 6 bases, and 11 bases lay in between. CDR3 DNA: TGTGCCAGCAGTTTTTGGACGGCTCAGCCCCAGCATTTT. As protein: CASSFWTAQPQHF.

The V call is TRBV6-5, the J call TRBJ2-7; D might be TRBD1 (5 bases). V was cut by 2 bases and J by 2 bases, with 16 bases left in between. The germline V gene encodes CDR1 MNHEY and CDR2 SVGAGI. The CDR3 is 16 amino acids. CDR3 nucleotides: TGTGCCAGCAGTTACACCCCTGGGGCTGCGACCTACGAGCAGTACTTC. The encoded protein is CASSYTPGAATYEQYF.

V and J are TRBV3-1 (or the pseudogene TRBV3-2) and TRBJ1-2, with a tentative D call TRBD1 (5 bases). This CDR3 has 14 residues. The germline CDR1 and CDR2 sequences are LGHDT and YNNKEL (reference sequence). V was shortened by 1 base and J by 9 bases, with 15 bases between the two germline ends. CDR3 DNA sequence: TGTGCCAGCAGCCAAGGATCCGGGGGAGATCGCTACACCTTC. Translated, it gives CASSQGSGGDRYTF.

V gene TRBV7-3 combines with J gene TRBJ2-1; 14 bases are a match to TRBD2. The germline CDR1 and CDR2 sequences are SGHTA and FQGTGA. With 1 base clipped from V and 5 bases from J, the junction kept 10 bases outside the gene matches. This CDR3 contains 19 residues. CDR3 sequence (DNA): TGTGCCAGCAGCTTAAGAGGGGGGACTAGCGGGAGCATCCACAATGAGCAGTTCTTC. Translation gives CASSLRGGTSGSIHNEQFF.

This clone has only one observation. As DNA, the CDR3 is TGCAGCGTTCGAAGGGGCACCGTGAACTATGGCTACACCTTC. Translation gives CSVRRGTVNYGYTF. The chain uses TRBV29-1 and TRBJ1-2; a possible D gene is TRBD1 (5 bases). Germline V gene lookup returns CDR1 SQVTM and CDR2 ANQGSEA. The V and J ends lost 5 bases and 2 bases respectively, with 15 bases between them. This CDR3 has 14 residues.

The chain employs TRBV7-3 and TRBJ2-1; D possibly uses TRBD1 or TRBD2 (5 bases each). The CDR3 length is 13 residues. From germline, CDR1 is SGHTA and CDR2 FQGTGA. The V end was cut by 4 bases, the J end by 10 bases, with 14 bases between. CDR3 amino acids: CASSYRGGGEQFF. DNA for the CDR3: TGTGCCAGCAGCTACCGGGGCGGAGGCGAGCAGTTCTTC.

CDR3 loop: CASSPESRPTNYGYTF. CDR3 DNA sequence: TGTGCCAGCTCACCTGAATCCCGACCGACTAACTATGGCTACACCTTC. This chain links TRBV18 with TRBJ1-2; D remains ambiguous. The germline V gene has CDR1 KGHSH and CDR2 LQKENI. V was shortened by 3 bases and J by 0 bases, with 14 bases between the two germline ends. The CDR3 is 16 amino acids.

The chain carries TRBV19 and TRBJ2-5, with TRBD2 as a possible D gene (5 bases). The germline gives CDR1 LNHDA, CDR2 SQIVND (reference sequence). The CDR3 sequence is 15 residues long. Trimming cost V 1 base and J 4 bases, with 13 bases left between them. This CDR3 reads CASSIGLARIETQYF. For the CDR3, the DNA is TGTGCCAGTAGTATAGGTCTAGCCAGGATAGAGACCCAGTACTTC. Together with reference TRBV19 and TRBJ2-5, the CDR3 gives the full variable domain: DGGITQSPKYLFRKEGQNVTLSCEQNLNHDAMYWYRQDPGQGLRLIYYSQIVNDFQKGDIAEGYSVSREKKESFPLTVTSAQKNPTAFYLCASSIGLARIETQYFGPGTRLLVL.